The next 16 T cell receptor beta chains were all read from a single sample in a study of regulatory T cells in long-lasting Graves disease. Time point: persistent/refractory GD, antithyroid drugs over 5 years with positive TRAb. PBMC-extracted RNA yielded the TCR library. Construction of the TCR beta libraries employed iRepertoire HTBI primers in conjunction with Arm-PCR of CDR3 regions. Each CDR3 protein is one row after TCRdb ran MiXCR on the multiplex PCR reads. Of a few hundred thousand distinct CDR3 sequences in the sample, 21% were seen once. The sequencing used peripheral blood mononuclear cells (PBMCs), collected when the disease was refractory, from a patient treated with antithyroid drugs. The receptor source for this set is a female donor with Graves disease.

The genes are TRBV4-1 and TRBJ1-1; TRBD1 matches at 7 bases. Germline CDR1 is MGHRA and CDR2 is YSYEKL. V dropped 4 bases and J dropped 6; count of bases not matched to a gene: 8. The CDR3 runs 14 residues. CDR3 nucleotide sequence: TGCGCCAGCAGCCGACCCACAGGGGTCGCTGAAGCTTTCTTT. It encodes CASSRPTGVAEAFF.

This clonotype was seen more than once but under ten times. The chain joins TRBV2 to TRBJ1-4; D gene uncertain. Trimming pared 6 bases from V and 8 bases from J, leaving 16 bases between. This CDR3 spans 14 amino acids. Germline V gene data show CDR1 as SNHLY and CDR2 as FYNNEI. CDR3 sequence (DNA): TGTGCCAGCAGCGGAGACACTGTTGAAGAAAAACTGTTTTTT. Its protein is CASSGDTVEEKLFF.

The genes are TRBV28 and TRBJ1-5; 10 bases match TRBD1. Unmatched junction bases numbered 6, after V lost 6 bases and J lost 4 bases. The CDR3 covers 15 residues. The germline gives CDR1 MDHEN, CDR2 SYDVKM. The CDR3 DNA reads as TGTGCCAGCAGCCCTGACAGGGGGCGAAATCAGCCCCAGCATTTT. This codes for CASSPDRGRNQPQHF.

This clonotype was seen ten or more times. This sequence joins TRBV6-1 and TRBJ2-2; D is perhaps TRBD1 (6 bases). Trimming shortened V by 5 bases and J by 2 bases, and 12 bases separated the two germline ends. CDR1 MNHNS and CDR2 SASEGT come from the germline V gene. The CDR3 spans 15 residues. This CDR3 is CASSRGQLNTGELFF. The CDR3 DNA reads TGTGCCAGCAGTCGTGGACAGCTTAACACCGGGGAGCTGTTTTTT.

In this sample, this clonotype turned up many times. The chain is built from TRBV12-3 or TRBV12-4 and TRBJ1-5, with a possible D match to TRBD1 (6 bases). The CDR3 loop spans 13 amino acids. Trimming took 7 bases from V and 5 from J, leaving 12 bases between them. The CDR3 region is CASKSGTYQPQHF. The CDR3 coding sequence is TGTGCCAGCAAATCCGGGACATATCAGCCCCAGCATTTT.

The chain couples TRBV5-1 to TRBJ1-6; D uncertain. Trimming left V 1 base short and J 8 bases short, with 13 bases between. In germline, CDR1 is SGHRS, CDR2 YFSETQ. The CDR3 runs to 15 residues. CDR3: CASSLTVQKYSPLHF. DNA of the CDR3: TGCGCCAGCAGCTTGACGGTGCAGAAATATTCACCCCTCCACTTT. Filled out from reference TRBV5-1 and TRBJ1-6, the complete variable domain reads KAGVTQTPRYLIKTRGQQVTLSCSPISGHRSVSWYQQTPGQGLQFLFEYFSETQRNKGNFPGRFSGRQFSNSRSEMNVSTLELGDSALYLCASSLTVQKYSPLHFGNGTRLTVT.

In its sample, this clonotype was seen a few times. This chain uses TRBV4-1 with TRBJ2-7, with D tentatively TRBD1 (6 bases). This CDR3 has 14 residues. Trimming left V 0 bases short and J 3 bases short, with 9 bases between. The germline V gene has CDR1 MGHRA and CDR2 YSYEKL. The CDR3 DNA reads TGCGCCAGCAGCCAAGATCAGGGGAACTACGAGCAGTACTTC. Amino acid sequence: CASSQDQGNYEQYF.

This clonotype was observed at least ten times. Relative to the germline gene, one junction end is altered; a read error may explain this. V gene TRBV28 combines with J gene TRBJ1-5; TRBD1 agrees at 10 bases. The length of the CDR3 is 12 residues. The germline V gene has CDR1 MDHEN and CDR2 SYDVKM. The CDR3 reads CASSVPGQGKYF. The DNA for the CDR3 is TGTGCCAGCAGTGTGCCGGGACAGGGGAAGTATTTT.

This clonotype was seen at least ten times. The chain has TRBV5-6 and TRBJ1-1, with D hard to call. Germline CDR1 and CDR2: SGHDT and YYEEEE. The CDR3 totals 14 residues. Trimming left V 0 bases short and J 0 bases short, with 6 bases between. DNA of the CDR3: TGTGCCAGCAGCTTGGGACTGTTGAACACTGAAGCTTTCTTT. It is translated as CASSLGLLNTEAFF.

The sample holds many counts of this clonotype. The V and J genes are TRBV19 and TRBJ2-7; possible D gene TRBD2, 6 bases. V was trimmed by 7 bases and J by 3 bases, leaving 13 bases between them. Germline assignment: CDR1 LNHDA and CDR2 SQIVND (reference sequence). This CDR3 has 13 residues. The CDR3 loop reads CASIGRESYEQYF. The CDR3 DNA is TGTGCCAGTATAGGACGGGAGAGCTACGAGCAGTACTTC.

This clonotype was detected a few times. This chain uses TRBV12-3 or TRBV12-4 with TRBJ2-3; 9 bases map to TRBD1. Trimming cost V 5 bases and J 1 base; bases outside gene matches: 7. The CDR3 totals 16 residues. CDR3 region: CASSPRDREGTDTQYF. The CDR3 DNA reads as TGTGCCAGCAGTCCGCGGGACAGGGAGGGCACAGATACGCAGTATTTT.

There are many counts of this clonotype. The chain employs TRBV6-1 and TRBJ2-5; 13 bases fit TRBD2. This CDR3 comprises 15 residues. Germline V gene lookup returns CDR1 MNHNS and CDR2 SASEGT. Trimming took 5 bases from V and 9 from J; bases not matched to a gene: 9. CDR3 residues: CASSLGLAGAQAQYF. CDR3 nucleotides: TGTGCCAGCAGTCTCGGACTAGCGGGAGCTCAGGCCCAGTACTTC.

This chain links TRBV18 with TRBJ1-4; no clear D. This CDR3 contains 12 residues. Deletions cut 4 bases from V and 5 bases from J, with 5 bases between. CDR1 is KGHSH and CDR2 is LQKENI in the germline V gene. DNA of the CDR3: TGTGCCAGCTCACGCCCGAATGAAAAACTGTTTTTT. Protein product: CASSRPNEKLFF.

This clonotype was recorded at least ten times. The chain employs TRBV3-1 and TRBJ1-1; D is unclear. The CDR3 runs 14 residues. With 3 bases removed from V and 3 bases from J, the gap between germline ends came to 11 bases. Germline CDR1 reads LGHDT; CDR2 reads YNNKEL (reference sequence). The CDR3 is CASSQAILHTEAFF. The DNA for the CDR3 is TGTGCCAGCAGCCAGGCGATTTTGCACACTGAAGCTTTCTTT.

This clonotype was detected a few times. The chain carries TRBV19 and TRBJ1-1; TRBD1 might be the D (6 bases). The CDR3 contains 15 residues. Germline V gene lookup returns CDR1 LNHDA and CDR2 SQIVND (reference sequence). Deletions cut 5 bases from V and 0 bases from J, with 13 bases between. The CDR3 spells CASSLKTGMNTEAFF. The CDR3, as DNA: TGTGCCAGTAGTTTAAAGACAGGCATGAACACTGAAGCTTTCTTT.

This clonotype was recorded many times. The genes are TRBV19 and TRBJ2-1, with 10 bases lining up with TRBD2. Germline lookup yields CDR1 LNHDA and CDR2 SQIVND (reference sequence). The CDR3 is made up of 15 amino acids. V dropped 3 bases and J dropped 6; count of bases not matched to a gene: 5. The CDR3 DNA is TGTGCCAGTAGTATCCCTAGCGGGAGTTTCAATGAGCAGTTCTTC. Its translation: CASSIPSGSFNEQFF.